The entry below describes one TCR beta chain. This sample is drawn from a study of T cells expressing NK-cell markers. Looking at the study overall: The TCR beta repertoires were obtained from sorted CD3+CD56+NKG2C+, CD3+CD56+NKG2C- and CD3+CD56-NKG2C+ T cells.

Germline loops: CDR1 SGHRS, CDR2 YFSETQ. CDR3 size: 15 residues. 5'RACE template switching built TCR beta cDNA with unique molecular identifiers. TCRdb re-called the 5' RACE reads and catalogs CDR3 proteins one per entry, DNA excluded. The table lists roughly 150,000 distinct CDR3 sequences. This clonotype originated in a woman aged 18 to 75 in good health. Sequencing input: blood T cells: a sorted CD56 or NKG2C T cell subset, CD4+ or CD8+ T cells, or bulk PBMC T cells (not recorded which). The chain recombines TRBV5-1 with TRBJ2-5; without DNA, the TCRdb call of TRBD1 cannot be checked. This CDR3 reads CASSVGQGVSETQYF. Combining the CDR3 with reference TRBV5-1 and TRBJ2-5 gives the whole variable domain KAGVTQTPRYLIKTRGQQVTLSCSPISGHRSVSWYQQTPGQGLQFLFEYFSETQRNKGNFPGRFSGRQFSNSRSEMNVSTLELGDSALYLCASSVGQGVSETQYFGPGTRLLVL.